Shown below are 30 T cell receptor beta chains from a single sample sequenced in a study of blood T cell repertoires in COVID-19. TCRdb keeps only in-frame clones here, not all; method: immunoSEQ multiplex PCR. The sample contains about 120,000 clones, around 91% of which appear only once. Input material: peripheral blood. The receptor source for this set is a man between 65 and 85 years old with active or convalescent COVID-19.

The chain combines TRBV5-1 with TRBJ1-1; 7 bases agree with TRBD1. The CDR3 contains 16 residues. From germline, CDR1 is SGHRS and CDR2 YFSETQ. With 7 bases clipped from V and 1 base from J, the junction kept 13 bases outside the gene matches. CDR3 sequence reads: CASRAGTVLSNTEAFF. The CDR3 DNA sequence: TGCGCCAGCCGGGCCGGGACAGTCTTATCGAACACTGAAGCTTTCTTT.

This clone was counted a few times. The junction departs from the called germline gene at one end, perhaps through a read error. The rearrangement uses TRBV16 and TRBJ1-2; a possible D gene is TRBD1 (6 bases). This CDR3 contains 11 residues. Germline V gives CDR1 KGHSY, CDR2 FQNENV. The CDR3 bases are TGTGCCAGCAGCCAACGGGACAAGAACTTTTTC. Protein product: CASSQRDKNFF.

The chain employs TRBV7-9 and TRBJ2-7; weak D call: TRBD2 (6 bases). The CDR3 is 13 amino acids. Germline V gene data show CDR1 as SEHNR and CDR2 as FQNEAQ (reference sequence). Deletions cut 6 bases from V and 5 bases from J, with 14 bases between. The CDR3 DNA is TGTGCCAGCAGGGATCTAGCGTACCACGAGCAGTACTTC. Amino acids: CASRDLAYHEQYF.

The chain uses TRBV4-2 and TRBJ2-1; D may be TRBD1 (7 bases). The CDR3 length is 15 residues. V was clipped by 4 bases and J by 3 bases, with 13 bases between them. The germline V gene has CDR1 LGHNA and CDR2 YNFKEQ. This chain's CDR3 is CASSLAGQSYNEQFF. The CDR3 bases are TGTGCCAGCAGCCTCGCGGGACAGAGCTACAATGAGCAGTTCTTC.

V usage is TRBV6-5 and J usage is TRBJ1-5; maybe TRBD1 (5 bases). The ends were cut back, 5 bases at V and 5 bases at J, with 10 bases in the middle. The CDR3 has 13 residues. CDR1 is MNHEY and CDR2 is SVGAGI in the germline V gene. The CDR3 region has the DNA TGTGCCAGCAGTCTCCTAGGGGATCAGCCCCAGCATTTT. Residues: CASSLLGDQPQHF.

Many counts were recorded for this clone. V and J are TRBV21-1 and TRBJ1-6; TRBD1, the table's D call, was not compared with the DNA. TRBV21-1 is tagged as a pseudogene. The CDR3 runs to 14 residues. The CDR3 region has the DNA TGTGCCGCTCGGACCGAGGGGGCCGGCTCACCCCTCCACTTT. Amino acid sequence: CAARTEGAGSPLHF.

The J gene is TRBJ1-2, the V gene TRBV5-8; tentatively, D is TRBD1 (6 bases). Trimming cost V 0 bases and J 5 bases, with 8 bases left between them. This CDR3 comprises 13 residues. The germline V gene has CDR1 SGHTS and CDR2 YDEGEE. The CDR3, as DNA: TGTGCCAGCAGCTTGGGGGGGCGATATGGCTACACCTTC. It is translated as CASSLGGRYGYTF.

This chain connects TRBV18 to TRBJ1-1; unclear D gene. The germline CDR1 and CDR2 sequences are KGHSH and LQKENI. V was pared by 6 bases and J by 3 bases, with 11 bases between. The CDR3 length is 13 residues. CDR3 sequence (DNA): TGTGCCAGCTCCTCGGGGTCAGACACTGAAGCTTTCTTT. This sequence encodes CASSSGSDTEAFF.

This clone was recorded once. The chain is built from TRBV7-6 and TRBJ1-1, with 10 bases matching TRBD1. V lost 6 bases and J lost 1; bases outside the gene matches: 8. The CDR3 totals 16 residues. In germline, CDR1 is SGHVS, CDR2 FNYEAQ. The CDR3 bases are TGTGCCAGCAGTCTAGGGACAGGGGTCACGAACACTGAAGCTTTCTTT. Its protein is CASSLGTGVTNTEAFF.

CDR3 DNA: TGTGCCACCAGTGAAGGCCCGGGGAACTCCTACGAGCAGTACTTC. As protein: CATSEGPGNSYEQYF. The chain recombines TRBV24-1 with TRBJ2-7; maybe TRBD2 (5 bases). V was trimmed by 4 bases and J by 0 bases, leaving 12 bases between them. The CDR3 extends over 15 amino acids. The germline gives CDR1 KGHDR, CDR2 SFDVKD.

The chain employs TRBV28 and TRBJ2-2, with TRBD2 matching over 7 bases. V lost 10 bases and J lost 6; bases outside the gene matches: 8. CDR3 size: 13 residues. Germline CDR1 MDHEN, CDR2 SYDVKM. CDR3 region: CAICRGGAGELFF. CDR3 nucleotides: TGTGCCATCTGCCGGGGAGGGGCCGGGGAGCTGTTTTTT.

The rearrangement links TRBV19 to TRBJ1-1; 11 nucleotides match TRBD1. CDR3 length: 16 residues. After removal of 4 bases from V and 7 bases from J, the junction contained 11 bases not matched to a gene. The germline CDR1 and CDR2 sequences are LNHDA and SQIVND (reference sequence). CDR3 in amino acids: CASSRDRGALMDEAFF. CDR3 DNA sequence: TGTGCCAGTAGTAGGGACAGGGGGGCGTTGATGGATGAAGCTTTCTTT.

The genes are TRBV4-2 and TRBJ2-5; D is perhaps TRBD2 (5 bases). This CDR3 contains 14 residues. With 1 base removed from V and 3 bases from J, the gap between germline ends came to 9 bases. The germline CDR1 and CDR2 sequences are LGHNA and YNFKEQ. CDR3 sequence reads: CASSQGGAEETQYF. The CDR3 DNA is TGTGCCAGCAGCCAAGGGGGAGCGGAAGAGACCCAGTACTTC.

The genes are TRBV10-3 and TRBJ2-7, with 14 bases that match TRBD2. The CDR3 runs 19 residues. The V segment lost 6 bases and the J segment 4 bases; nucleotides outside the gene matches: 17. In germline, CDR1 is ENHRY, CDR2 SYGVKD. In nucleotides, the CDR3 is TGTGCCATCAGCGCCCAGGGACTAGCGGGAGTAGATAAGTTATACGAGCAGTACTTC. Translation gives CAISAQGLAGVDKLYEQYF.

This clone was detected once. This sequence joins TRBV21-1 and TRBJ1-3. TRBV21-1 is labeled a pseudogene. The CDR3 has 17 residues. CDR3 coding DNA: TGTGCCAGCAGCAAAGGGGAGGTCTCCCGCTCTGGAAACACCATATATTTT. This encodes CASSKGEVSRSGNTIYF.

The chain recombines TRBV6-5 with TRBJ1-1; TRBD1 aligns across 7 bases. CDR1 is MNHEY, CDR2 SVGAGI, per germline. The V segment lost 6 bases and the J segment 6 bases; nucleotides outside the gene matches: 7. This CDR3 is 13 amino acids long. Here the CDR3 DNA reads TGTGCCAGCAGGGATACAGGGGTATCTGAAGCTTTCTTT. This codes for CASRDTGVSEAFF.

This clone was observed a single time. CDR3 amino acids: CASSPRAGGNEQFF. In DNA form, the CDR3 reads TGTGCCAGCAGCCCTAGGGCCGGAGGGAATGAGCAGTTCTTC. The chain employs TRBV3-1 (or the pseudogene TRBV3-2) and TRBJ2-1; a weak D match, TRBD2 (6 bases). Germline V gene data show CDR1 as LGHDT and CDR2 as YNNKEL (reference sequence). The CDR3 spans 14 residues. The V gene lost 4 bases and the J gene lost 7 bases, with 14 bases spanning the gap.

V gene TRBV5-8 combines with J gene TRBJ2-7, with 7 bases that match TRBD2. CDR1 and CDR2 (germline): SGHTS, YDEGEE. V lost 2 bases, J lost 4 bases, and 15 bases stayed unmatched. CDR3 length: 17 amino acids. CDR3 DNA sequence: TGTGCCAGCAGCTTAGTTCCCCCGGGAGGCCTTCGATACGAGCAGTACTTC. Translating it yields CASSLVPPGGLRYEQYF.

The J gene is TRBJ2-7, the V gene TRBV7-8, with TRBD2 matching over 10 bases. V lost 5 bases and J lost 2; bases outside the gene matches: 9. This CDR3 spans 16 amino acids. CDR1 SGHVS and CDR2 FQNEAQ come from the germline V gene. This chain's CDR3 is CASSPLLAGETYEQYF. The CDR3 region has the DNA TGTGCCAGCAGCCCACTGCTAGCGGGGGAGACCTACGAGCAGTACTTC.

The chain carries TRBV11-2 and TRBJ2-3; no definite D call. V lost 6 bases to trimming and J lost 2 bases, with 3 bases between them. The CDR3 consists of 11 residues. CDR1 SGHAT and CDR2 FQNNGV come from the germline V gene. The CDR3 loop is CASSHTDTQYF. CDR3 nucleotide sequence: TGTGCCAGCAGTCACACAGATACGCAGTATTTT.

The chain combines TRBV24-1 with TRBJ1-3; D perhaps matches TRBD1 (5 bases). The germline V gene has CDR1 KGHDR and CDR2 SFDVKD. The CDR3 is made up of 16 amino acids. Trimming removed 4 bases at V and 0 bases at J, with 12 bases between. This CDR3 is CATSDHQGGSGNTIYF. The CDR3 bases are TGTGCCACCAGTGACCATCAGGGAGGCTCTGGAAACACCATATATTTT.

The chain joins TRBV11-2 to TRBJ1-1; TRBD1 might be the D (6 bases). The germline V gene has CDR1 SGHAT and CDR2 FQNNGV. Trimming shortened V by 2 bases and J by 5 bases, and 12 bases separated the two germline ends. The length of the CDR3 is 14 residues. The CDR3 sequence is CASSLFRGGTEAFF. DNA of the CDR3: TGTGCCAGCAGCTTATTCAGGGGTGGGACTGAAGCTTTCTTT.

This chain links TRBV19 with TRBJ2-7; 8 bases match TRBD1. Germline assignment: CDR1 LNHDA and CDR2 SQIVND (reference sequence). The CDR3 extends over 15 amino acids. V shed 5 bases and J 5 bases; nucleotides not matched to a gene: 11. The CDR3 protein is CASSSRTGSLDEQYF. The DNA of the CDR3 is TGTGCCAGTAGTTCTAGGACAGGGAGTTTGGACGAGCAGTACTTC. Based on the CDR3 plus reference TRBV19 and TRBJ2-7, the full variable domain is DGGITQSPKYLFRKEGQNVTLSCEQNLNHDAMYWYRQDPGQGLRLIYYSQIVNDFQKGDIAEGYSVSREKKESFPLTVTSAQKNPTAFYLCASSSRTGSLDEQYFGPGTRLTVT.

As DNA, the CDR3 is TGTGCCTGGAGTACGACAGGGGCTGGGGCCAACGTCCTGACTTTC. Amino acid sequence: CAWSTTGAGANVLTF. V usage is TRBV30 and J usage is TRBJ2-6; 8 nucleotides agree with TRBD1. The CDR3 extends over 15 amino acids. From germline, CDR1 is GTSNPN and CDR2 SVGIG (reference sequence). Trimming took 2 bases from V and 2 from J; bases not matched to a gene: 2.

CDR3 nucleotide sequence: TGTGCCAGCACCATCGACACTGGACTAGCGGGATCCACAGATACGCAGTATTTT. It codes for CASTIDTGLAGSTDTQYF. The chain couples TRBV28 to TRBJ2-3; 12 bases agree with TRBD2. Germline lookup yields CDR1 MDHEN and CDR2 SYDVKM. Trimming at V came to 7 bases and at J to 2 bases, leaving 13 bases not matched to a gene. This CDR3 has 18 residues.

This chain uses TRBV5-4 with TRBJ2-1; D may be TRBD1 (5 bases). V was trimmed by 0 bases and J by 2 bases, leaving 9 bases between them. From germline, CDR1 is SGHNT and CDR2 YYREEE (reference sequence). The CDR3 loop spans 15 amino acids. CDR3: CASSLGQNTYNEQFF. CDR3 bases: TGTGCCAGCAGCTTGGGACAGAATACCTACAATGAGCAGTTCTTC.

The V and J genes are TRBV7-2 and TRBJ1-3, with 10 positions matching TRBD1. This CDR3 region has 16 residues. CDR1 is SGHTA, CDR2 FQGNSA, per germline. The V segment lost 2 bases and the J segment 1 base; nucleotides outside the gene matches: 2. This CDR3 reads CASSLRTGGSGNTIYF. The CDR3, as DNA: TGTGCCAGCAGCTTACGGACAGGGGGTTCTGGAAACACCATATATTTT.

The V and J genes are TRBV2 and TRBJ1-5; possibly TRBD1 for D (5 bases). V was trimmed by 6 bases and J by 3 bases, leaving 15 bases between them. The CDR3 extends over 15 amino acids. From germline, CDR1 is SNHLY and CDR2 FYNNEI. The CDR3 region has the DNA TGTGCCAGCAGCCCCCCCGGGGGGTACAATCAGCCCCAGCATTTT. Amino acid sequence: CASSPPGGYNQPQHF.

The chain carries TRBV25-1 and TRBJ2-7; 7 positions agree with TRBD2. This CDR3 is built from 14 residues. CDR1 and CDR2 from the germline V gene are MGHDK and SYGVNS. The V gene end was trimmed by 6 bases and the J gene end by 1 base; junction bases not matched to a gene: 6. The CDR3 here is CASRLSGGSYEQYF. In DNA, the CDR3 is TGTGCCAGCAGACTTTCGGGGGGATCCTACGAGCAGTACTTC.

The chain couples TRBV28 to TRBJ1-2; no firm D call. This CDR3 spans 16 amino acids. Germline CDR1 and CDR2: MDHEN and SYDVKM. V was shortened by 5 bases and J by 3 bases, with 19 bases between the two germline ends. The CDR3 DNA reads TGTGCCAGCAGTGTACCGGCTCGACTTCGATACTATGGCTACACCTTC. This encodes CASSVPARLRYYGYTF.